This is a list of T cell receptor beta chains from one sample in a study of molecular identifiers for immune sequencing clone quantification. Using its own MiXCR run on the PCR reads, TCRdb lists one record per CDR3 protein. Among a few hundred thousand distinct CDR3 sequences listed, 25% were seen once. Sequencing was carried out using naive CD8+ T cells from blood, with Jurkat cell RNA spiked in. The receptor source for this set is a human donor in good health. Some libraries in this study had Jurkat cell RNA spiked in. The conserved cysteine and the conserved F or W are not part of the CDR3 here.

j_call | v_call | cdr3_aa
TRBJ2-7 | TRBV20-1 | SAREAGTNSYEQY
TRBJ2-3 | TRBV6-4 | ASSDGRGGTDTQY
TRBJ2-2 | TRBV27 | ASSLSGNTGELF
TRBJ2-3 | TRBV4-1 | ASSQEMDTQY
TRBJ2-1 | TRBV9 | ASSFGGLSSYNEQF
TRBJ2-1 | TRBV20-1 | SARDRAGLSSYNEQF
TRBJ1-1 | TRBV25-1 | ASSPPRGRGTEAF
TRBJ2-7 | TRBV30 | AWSVGGGDEQY
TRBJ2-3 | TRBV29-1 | SGLTGGFTDTQY
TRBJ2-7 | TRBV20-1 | SVAKLAGGPGEQY
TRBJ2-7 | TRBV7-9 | ASGAPTGTGGFYEQY
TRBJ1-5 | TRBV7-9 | ASSFSSIDSNQPQH
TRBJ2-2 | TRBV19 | ASTYGGTGLVSGELF
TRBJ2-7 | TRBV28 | ASSFAPGQGLVSSSYEQY
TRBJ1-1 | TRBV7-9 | ASSPLLSGTETF
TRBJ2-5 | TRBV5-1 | ASSYLRGLAGGSETQY
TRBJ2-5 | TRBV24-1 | ATSDSTSGGEETQY
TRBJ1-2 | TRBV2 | AGIPTVTYGYT
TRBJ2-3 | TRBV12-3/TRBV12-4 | ASSHRLAGFTDTQY
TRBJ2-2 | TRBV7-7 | ASSSDRGTGELF
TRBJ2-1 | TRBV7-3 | ASSPLGLAADNEQFF
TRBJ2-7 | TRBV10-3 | AISESLSESYEQY
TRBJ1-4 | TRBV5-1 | ASSPWTDHNENLF
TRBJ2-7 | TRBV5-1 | ASSRGARDEQY
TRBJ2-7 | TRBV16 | ASSQATLQHEQY
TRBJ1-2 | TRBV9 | ASSASQGAFYYGYT
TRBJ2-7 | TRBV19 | ASDTGTGEEQY
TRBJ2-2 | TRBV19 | ASSRGLAIGSTGELF
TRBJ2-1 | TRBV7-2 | ASSFGQGLEQF
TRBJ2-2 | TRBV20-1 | SGFPTGENTGELF
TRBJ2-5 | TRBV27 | ASSSLRTSGGVEETQY
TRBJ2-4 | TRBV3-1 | ASSQDYRTGFIFPLQY
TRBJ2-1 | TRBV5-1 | ASSLASVIYNEQF
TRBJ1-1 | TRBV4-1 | ASSHPGTKAF
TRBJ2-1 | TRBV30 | AWSSTGYEQF
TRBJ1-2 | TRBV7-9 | ASSLMEVQGYT